This entry lists 32 T cell receptor beta chains sequenced from one sample in a study of immune cell composition in non-small cell lung cancer. Normal lung was taken at the farthest possible site, at least 3 cm from tumour. Sequencing was performed with immunoSEQ multiplex PCR; in TCRdb, only in-frame clones are kept and a portion is missing. The sample includes roughly 8,100 clones, roughly two thirds seen only once; the top ten take about 23%. The specimen was non-adjacent lung tissue. These receptors were obtained from a human donor with non-small cell lung cancer.

This chain joins TRBV10-2 and TRBJ1-1; D is undetermined. The ends were cut back, 0 bases at V and 7 bases at J, with 9 bases in the middle. The CDR3 extends over 13 amino acids. Germline CDR1 and CDR2: WSHSY and SAAADI. Here the CDR3 reads CASSESIVIEAFF. DNA for the CDR3: TGCGCCAGCAGTGAGTCGATAGTCATTGAAGCTTTCTTT.

This clone is a singleton in its sample. This chain joins TRBV7-2 and TRBJ2-1, with 10 bases that match TRBD2. The CDR3 is 19 residues long. Germline V CDR1 and CDR2: SGHTA, FQGNSA. The V gene end was trimmed by 5 bases and the J gene end by 9 bases; junction bases not matched to a gene: 22. CDR3 nucleotides: TGTGCCAGCAGCCCACCTCCAGCGGGGGGGCGTGGTTGGTTGGGTGAGCAGTTCTTC. Translated: CASSPPPAGGRGWLGEQFF.

V and J are TRBV2 and TRBJ1-6, with 7 bases fitting TRBD1. Germline CDR1 reads SNHLY; CDR2 reads FYNNEI. Trimming took 5 bases from V and 10 from J; bases not matched to a gene: 8. This CDR3 contains 14 residues. CDR3 residues: CASSWTGRSSPLHF. For the CDR3, the DNA is TGTGCCAGCAGTTGGACAGGACGCTCGTCACCCCTCCACTTT.

This clone was found a few times. This chain links TRBV11-2 with TRBJ2-3; D uncertain. V was cut by 2 bases and J by 1 base, with 10 bases left in between. CDR1 is SGHAT and CDR2 is FQNNGV in the germline V gene. The CDR3 contains 15 residues. The CDR3 sequence: CASSLMPTGTDTQYF. Written as DNA, the CDR3 is TGTGCCAGCAGCTTAATGCCTACCGGCACAGATACGCAGTATTTT. The variable domain in full, completed from reference TRBV11-2 and TRBJ2-3, reads EAGVAQSPRYKIIEKRQSVAFWCNPISGHATLYWYQQILGQGPKLLIQFQNNGVVDDSQLPKDRFSAERLKGVDSTLKIQPAKLEDSAVYLCASSLMPTGTDTQYFGPGTRLTVL.

The chain employs TRBV6-1 and TRBJ1-1; 9 bases match TRBD1. This CDR3 has 14 residues. J gave up 4 bases and V 4 bases, and 4 bases lay outside the gene matches. CDR1 is MNHNS and CDR2 is SASEGT in the germline V gene. The CDR3 sequence: CASSVETGGTEAFF. In nucleotides, the CDR3 is TGTGCCAGCAGTGTTGAGACAGGGGGCACTGAAGCTTTCTTT.

This clone was counted a single time. The chain joins TRBV5-4 to TRBJ1-1; 7 bases fit TRBD1. Germline V gives CDR1 SGHNT, CDR2 YYREEE (reference sequence). Trimming removed 7 bases from V and 0 bases from J; junction bases left unmatched: 15. This CDR3 is 17 amino acids long. The CDR3 loop is CASGVRGRGGMNTEAFF. Here the CDR3 DNA reads TGTGCCAGCGGGGTCAGGGGGAGAGGGGGGATGAACACTGAAGCTTTCTTT. Full variable domain (missing parts from reference TRBV5-4 and TRBJ1-1): ETGVTQSPTHLIKTRGQQVTLRCSSQSGHNTVSWYQQALGQGPQFIFQYYREEENGRGNFPPRFSGLQFPNYSSELNVNALELDDSALYLCASGVRGRGGMNTEAFFGQGTRLTVV.

The chain combines TRBV5-1 with TRBJ2-2; tentatively, D is TRBD1 (6 bases). Germline assignment: CDR1 SGHRS and CDR2 YFSETQ. The CDR3 covers 16 residues. V was trimmed by 0 bases and J by 5 bases, leaving 14 bases between them. CDR3 region: CASSLDRAGRTGELFF. The CDR3 nucleotides are TGCGCCAGCAGCTTGGACAGGGCAGGTCGAACCGGGGAGCTGTTTTTT.

By sample fraction, this clone is medium-sized. V is TRBV5-1 and J is TRBJ2-5; D not certain. The CDR3 spans 12 residues. Germline-derived CDR1 and CDR2 are SGHRS and YFSETQ. With 5 bases removed from V and 0 bases from J, the gap between germline ends came to 5 bases. In DNA, the CDR3 is TGCGCCAGCAGTCTGTACCAAGAGACCCAGTACTTC. This encodes CASSLYQETQYF.

This chain links TRBV6-4 with TRBJ2-1; 9 bases agree with TRBD2. The CDR3 sequence is 15 residues long. J was trimmed by 8 bases and V by 0 bases; bases with no gene match: 5. Germline CDR1 is MRHNA and CDR2 is SNTAGT. CDR3 in DNA: TGTGCCAGCAGTGACTCGGTAGCGGGGGTCTATGAGCAGTTCTTC. It is translated as CASSDSVAGVYEQFF.

The V and J genes are TRBV7-9 and TRBJ2-3; D gene ambiguous. The CDR3 is made up of 14 amino acids. CDR1 and CDR2 (germline): SEHNR, FQNEAQ (reference sequence). Deletions cut 2 bases from V and 0 bases from J, with 6 bases between. CDR3: CASSLSSSTDTQYF. The CDR3 DNA sequence: TGTGCCAGCAGCTTAAGCTCGAGCACAGATACGCAGTATTTT.

The CDR3 loop reads CASSESLGQSYGYTF. For the CDR3, the DNA is TGTGCCAGCAGTGAATCGCTGGGACAGAGCTATGGCTACACCTTC. The chain carries TRBV6-1 and TRBJ1-2; 7 bases align to TRBD1. Germline values: CDR1 MNHNS, CDR2 SASEGT. The CDR3 is 15 residues long. Trimming removed 2 bases from V and 4 bases from J; junction bases left unmatched: 7.

The V gene is TRBV28, the J gene TRBJ2-3; 7 positions match TRBD1. The length of the CDR3 is 15 residues. V lost 5 bases to trimming and J lost 1 base; unmatched junction nucleotides: 6. In germline, CDR1 is MDHEN, CDR2 SYDVKM. CDR3 protein: CASSNRDSGTDTQYF. CDR3 DNA: TGTGCCAGCAGTAACCGGGACAGTGGCACAGATACGCAGTATTTT.

V usage is TRBV6-6 and J usage is TRBJ2-7, with D possibly being TRBD2 (7 bases). Per germline, CDR1 MNHNY and CDR2 SVGAGI (reference sequence). V gave up 2 bases and J gave up 4 bases, with 12 bases separating them. This CDR3 region has 14 residues. CDR3: CASSYRGAVYEQYF. In nucleotides, the CDR3 is TGTGCCAGCAGTTACCGGGGGGCTGTATACGAGCAGTACTTC.

The table lists this clone with a few counts. J is TRBJ2-5 and V is TRBV4-1; a weak D match, TRBD2 (6 bases). CDR1 is MGHRA, CDR2 YSYEKL, per germline. The CDR3 sequence is 14 residues long. With 4 bases removed from V and 2 bases from J, the gap between germline ends came to 11 bases. The CDR3 sequence: CASSPEGIQETQYF. For the CDR3, the DNA is TGCGCCAGCAGCCCGGAGGGGATTCAAGAGACCCAGTACTTC.

V is TRBV2 and J is TRBJ1-1, with 9 positions matching TRBD1. Germline assignment: CDR1 SNHLY and CDR2 FYNNEI. The V segment lost 11 bases and the J segment 3 bases; nucleotides outside the gene matches: 10. CDR3 length equals 14 residues. As DNA, the CDR3 is TGTGCCGGATCCCCAGACAGGGGGTACACTGAAGCTTTCTTT. Its translation: CAGSPDRGYTEAFF. Combining the CDR3 with reference TRBV2 and TRBJ1-1 gives the whole variable domain EPEVTQTPSHQVTQMGQEVILRCVPISNHLYFYWYRQILGQKVEFLVSFYNNEISEKSEIFDDQFSVERPDGSNFTLKIRSTKLEDSAMYFCAGSPDRGYTEAFFGQGTRLTVV.

The chain is built from TRBV27 and TRBJ2-1; D unclear. The CDR3 sequence is 14 residues long. Germline values: CDR1 MNHEY, CDR2 SMNVEV (reference sequence). The germline V and J ends were trimmed by 6 bases and 0 bases, with 9 bases remaining between them. CDR3 residues: CASRETLSYNEQFF. CDR3 nucleotides: TGTGCCAGCAGAGAGACACTCTCCTACAATGAGCAGTTCTTC.

This clone was seen more than once but under ten times. CDR3 in DNA: TGTGCCAGTAGTCTCCGAGACAGGGGAACCGGGGAGCTGTTTTTT. Amino acid sequence: CASSLRDRGTGELFF. The chain employs TRBV19 and TRBJ2-2, with 8 bases fitting TRBD1. Germline V gene lookup returns CDR1 LNHDA and CDR2 SQIVND (reference sequence). There are 15 residues in the CDR3. V shed 5 bases, J shed 5 bases, and the junction held 7 bases outside the gene matches.

The chain employs TRBV19 and TRBJ1-5, with D uncertain. The germline V gene has CDR1 LNHDA and CDR2 SQIVND (reference sequence). This CDR3 has 14 amino acids. V was pared by 5 bases and J by 5 bases, with 13 bases between. CDR3 protein: CASSLPLRYQPQHF. The CDR3 region has the DNA TGTGCCAGTAGTCTCCCCTTGAGGTATCAGCCCCAGCATTTT. The full variable domain, with the rest looked up from reference TRBV19 and TRBJ1-5, is DGGITQSPKYLFRKEGQNVTLSCEQNLNHDAMYWYRQDPGQGLRLIYYSQIVNDFQKGDIAEGYSVSREKKESFPLTVTSAQKNPTAFYLCASSLPLRYQPQHFGDGTRLSIL.

This chain links TRBV9 with TRBJ2-1, with TRBD1 identical over 8 bases. Trimming removed 3 bases from V and 1 base from J; junction bases left unmatched: 6. The CDR3 runs 16 residues. From germline, CDR1 is SGDLS and CDR2 YYNGEE. CDR3 loop: CASSGAGGNSYNEQFF. The CDR3 region has the DNA TGTGCCAGCAGCGGCGCAGGGGGCAATTCCTACAATGAGCAGTTCTTC.

This chain joins TRBV5-4 and TRBJ2-2; 10 bases map to TRBD2. CDR3 length: 17 amino acids. The ends lost 4 bases at V and 7 bases at J; junction bases unmatched: 13. In germline, CDR1 is SGHNT, CDR2 YYREEE (reference sequence). The CDR3 region is CASSTGSILAGGGELFF. In nucleotides, the CDR3 is TGTGCCAGCAGCACCGGATCAATTTTAGCGGGGGGCGGGGAGCTGTTTTTT.

This chain joins TRBV19 and TRBJ1-5, with TRBD1 matching over 9 bases. The CDR3 consists of 16 residues. Losses at the gene ends were 1 base for V and 2 bases for J; bases not matched to a gene: 3. CDR1 and CDR2 (germline): LNHDA, SQIVND (reference sequence). CDR3 loop: CASSIVWDRGNQPQHF. The CDR3 bases are TGTGCCAGTAGTATAGTTTGGGACAGGGGCAATCAGCCCCAGCATTTT.

This clone was found a few times. The V and J genes are TRBV4-1 and TRBJ1-2, with a tentative D call TRBD1 (6 bases). Between the trimmed V and J ends, which lost 1 base and 2 bases, there was a span of 17 bases. The CDR3 length is 17 residues. Germline loops: CDR1 MGHRA, CDR2 YSYEKL. CDR3 sequence (DNA): TGCGCCAGCAGCCAAGGGCTAGTGTGGACAGAAAACTATGGCTACACCTTC. Amino acids: CASSQGLVWTENYGYTF.

The rearrangement uses TRBV18 and TRBJ2-1; 11 bases align to TRBD2. Per germline, CDR1 KGHSH and CDR2 LQKENI. V dropped 5 bases and J dropped 6; count of bases not matched to a gene: 12. The CDR3 is 17 amino acids. CDR3 in amino acids: CASSSSGIAGGSNEQFF. The DNA of the CDR3 is TGTGCCAGCTCATCATCCGGGATAGCGGGGGGGAGCAATGAGCAGTTCTTC.

The chain uses TRBV12-5 and TRBJ2-3; 13 bases map to TRBD2. J lost 6 bases, V lost 3 bases, and 6 bases had no gene match. CDR1 and CDR2 (germline): LGHNT, FRNRAP. This CDR3 has 16 amino acids. The CDR3 region has the DNA TGTGCTAGTGGTTTCGGACTAGCGGGGGTTGGGGATACGCAGTATTTT. It encodes CASGFGLAGVGDTQYF.

The genes are TRBV5-5 and TRBJ2-2; D remains unclear. This CDR3 is built from 13 residues. Trimming removed 0 bases from V and 5 bases from J, with 5 bases in between. Germline CDR1 reads SGHKS; CDR2 reads YYEKEE (reference sequence). The DNA of the CDR3 is TGTGCCAGCAGCTTGGCCGGGACCGGGGAGCTGTTTTTT. This gives the protein CASSLAGTGELFF.

This clone came up a few times. This chain links TRBV6-6 with TRBJ1-1; no clear D gene. The germline V and J ends were trimmed by 6 bases and 3 bases, with 11 bases remaining between them. The CDR3 contains 13 residues. CDR1 is MNHNY and CDR2 is SVGAGI in the germline V gene (reference sequence). The CDR3: CASSLGGHTEAFF. CDR3 in DNA: TGTGCCAGCAGCCTTGGTGGGCACACTGAAGCTTTCTTT.

The chain carries TRBV5-8 and TRBJ1-2; D is possibly TRBD1 (6 bases). The CDR3 is 18 residues long. Germline CDR1 reads SGHTS; CDR2 reads YDEGEE. The V end lost 3 bases, the J end lost 5 bases, and 26 bases lay between the germline ends. CDR3 in DNA: TGTGCCAGCAGCTCCTGGGGGAAAACCGGACAGAAGCAGTATGGCTACACCTTC. It encodes CASSSWGKTGQKQYGYTF.

The chain employs TRBV7-2 and TRBJ1-2, with a weak D call TRBD1 (6 bases). The CDR3 covers 16 residues. The V gene lost 0 bases and the J gene lost 0 bases, with 11 bases spanning the gap. The germline CDR1 and CDR2 sequences are SGHTA and FQGNSA. This chain's CDR3 is CASSLARDRTNYGYTF. The CDR3 region has the DNA TGTGCCAGCAGCTTAGCGCGCGACAGGACTAACTATGGCTACACCTTC. The variable domain in full, with the rest retrieved from reference TRBV7-2 and TRBJ1-2, is GAGVSQSPSNKVTEKGKDVELRCDPISGHTALYWYRQSLGQGLEFLIYFQGNSAPDKSGLPSDRFSAERTGGSVSTLTIQRTQQEDSAVYLCASSLARDRTNYGYTFGSGTRLTVV.

This chain links TRBV25-1 with TRBJ2-2, with D possibly TRBD2 on 6 matching bases. Germline CDR1 MGHDK, CDR2 SYGVNS. Trimming took 6 bases from V and 4 from J, leaving 15 bases between them. This CDR3 spans 15 amino acids. CDR3 sequence: CASRKGTDFTGELFF. The DNA for the CDR3 is TGTGCCAGCAGAAAAGGGACTGACTTCACCGGGGAGCTGTTTTTT.

The chain carries TRBV6-5 and TRBJ2-7; D is undetermined. Trimming removed 4 bases from V and 4 bases from J, with 5 bases in between. This CDR3 spans 11 amino acids. The germline gives CDR1 MNHEY, CDR2 SVGAGI. The CDR3, as DNA: TGTGCCAGCAGTTCCATGTACGAGCAGTACTTC. Encoded protein: CASSSMYEQYF.

V is TRBV18 and J is TRBJ1-4, with 8 positions matching TRBD1. The germline V gene encodes CDR1 KGHSH and CDR2 LQKENI. V shed 1 base, J shed 12 bases, and the junction held 4 bases outside the gene matches. This CDR3 has 13 residues. This CDR3 reads CASSPLRGQELFF. CDR3 nucleotides: TGTGCCAGCTCACCACTCAGGGGGCAAGAACTGTTTTTT.

V is TRBV6-5 and J is TRBJ2-7, with D possibly TRBD2 on 7 matching bases. Trimming shortened V by 2 bases and J by 4 bases, and 12 bases separated the two germline ends. This CDR3 spans 14 amino acids. CDR1 and CDR2 from the germline V gene are MNHEY and SVGAGI. The CDR3 coding sequence is TGTGCCAGCAGTTACCGGGGGGCTGTATACGAGCAGTACTTC. Protein product: CASSYRGAVYEQYF.